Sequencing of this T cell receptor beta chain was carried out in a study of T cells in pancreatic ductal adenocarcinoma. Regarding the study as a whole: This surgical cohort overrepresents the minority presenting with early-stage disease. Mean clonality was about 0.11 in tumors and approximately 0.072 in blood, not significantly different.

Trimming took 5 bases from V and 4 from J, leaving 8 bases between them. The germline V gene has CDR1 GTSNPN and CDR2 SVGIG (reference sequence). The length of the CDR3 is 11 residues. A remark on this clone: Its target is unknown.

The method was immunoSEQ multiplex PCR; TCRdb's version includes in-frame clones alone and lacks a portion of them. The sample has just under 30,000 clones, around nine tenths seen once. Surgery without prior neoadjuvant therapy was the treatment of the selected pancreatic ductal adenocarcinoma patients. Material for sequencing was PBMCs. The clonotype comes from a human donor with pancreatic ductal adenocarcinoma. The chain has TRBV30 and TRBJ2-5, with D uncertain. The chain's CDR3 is CAWERIETQYF. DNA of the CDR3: TGTGCCTGGGAGAGGATAGAGACCCAGTACTTC. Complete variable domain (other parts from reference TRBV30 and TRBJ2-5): SQTIHQWPATLVQPVGSPLSLECTVEGTSNPNLYWYRQAAGRGLQLLFYSVGIGQISSEVPQNLSASRPQDRQFILSSKKLLLSDSGFYLCAWERIETQYFGPGTRLLVL.